The clone carrying this TCR beta chain has a single count. What it binds is unknown. This sample is part of a study of blood T cells in healthy people across ages. Points from the study as a whole: Roughly linearly, TCR beta diversity per million T cells fell as age increased. With naive T cell percentage, TCR beta diversity showed a strong correlation.

This CDR3 contains 18 residues. Trimming removed 4 bases from V and 2 bases from J; junction bases left unmatched: 12. The germline gives CDR1 SGHTA, CDR2 FQGNSA. RNA extraction gave at least 5 micrograms of total RNA per sample. The authors ran a second PCR of 7 to 11 cycles using a sample-barcoded 5' primer and a J-beta primer mix. Each cDNA molecule was tagged by a template-switch adaptor that had 12 random nucleotides. In TCRdb, the 5' RACE reads were re-called with MiXCR into one record per CDR3 protein. The sample lists 650,000 to 800,000 distinct CDR3 sequences, 44% occurring once. Specimen: blood. V is TRBV7-2 and J is TRBJ2-1, with 9 bases identical to TRBD2. The sequence derives from a man between 60 and 75 years old in good health. This CDR3 reads CASSSLSGGAETYNEQFF. CDR3 sequence (DNA): TGTGCCAGCAGCTCCCTTAGCGGGGGAGCAGAAACCTACAATGAGCAGTTCTTC.